Given below is one T cell receptor (beta chain) in context. Its antigen is not identified. Method: immunoSEQ multiplex PCR; TCRdb's copy keeps in-frame clones and lacks some. Seen here are about 110,000 clones, 88% observed once, and the top ten hold approximately 2%. This sample is drawn from a study of cytomegalovirus exposure and HLA in healthy donors. Study background: The 100 to 150 validation repertoires used the same platform as the approximately 670 first-cohort repertoires, a later analysis reported. Findings of the study overall: Some TCR beta chains (164 of them) were listed as cytomegalovirus-associated. A later analysis found first-cohort TCR clusters tended to co-occur in the approximately 110 validation repertoires.

The source of this sequence is a woman under 30 in good health and CMV-seronegative. Sequencing used PBMCs.

CDR3 in DNA: TGTGCCAGCAGGCCCCTAAGGGACAGGGCTCACGAGCAGTACTTC. Translation gives CASRPLRDRAHEQYF. V and J are TRBV28 and TRBJ2-7, with 9 bases fitting TRBD1. The CDR3 sequence is 15 residues long. Trimming at V came to 6 bases and at J to 5 bases, leaving 11 bases not matched to a gene. From germline, CDR1 is MDHEN and CDR2 SYDVKM.